This TCR beta chain was observed in a study of T cell responses to AZD1222 COVID-19 vaccine. Study-wide results and limits: Within unmutated variant regions lay the reported targets of nearly half of spike-specific TCRs.

Assay used: immunoSEQ multiplex PCR; TCRdb lists only in-frame clones, some missing. The sample holds 100,000 to 150,000 clones, about 90% seen once. This clone was seen more than once but under ten times. Its specificity is unknown. There are 14 residues in the CDR3. Per the germline V gene, CDR1 is SNHLY and CDR2 is FYNNEI. Trimming took 7 bases from V and 3 from J; bases not matched to a gene: 6. This TCR derives from an adult in good health. The rearrangement joins TRBV2 to TRBJ2-7; 10 bases fit TRBD1. The sample consisted of peripheral blood, taken on day 0 of AZD1222 vaccination. The chain's CDR3 is CASNGQGVHYEQYF. For the CDR3, the DNA is TGTGCCAGCAATGGACAGGGGGTTCACTACGAGCAGTACTTC. Full variable domain (remainder filled in from reference TRBV2 and TRBJ2-7): EPEVTQTPSHQVTQMGQEVILRCVPISNHLYFYWYRQILGQKVEFLVSFYNNEISEKSEIFDDQFSVERPDGSNFTLKIRSTKLEDSAMYFCASNGQGVHYEQYFGPGTRLTVT.